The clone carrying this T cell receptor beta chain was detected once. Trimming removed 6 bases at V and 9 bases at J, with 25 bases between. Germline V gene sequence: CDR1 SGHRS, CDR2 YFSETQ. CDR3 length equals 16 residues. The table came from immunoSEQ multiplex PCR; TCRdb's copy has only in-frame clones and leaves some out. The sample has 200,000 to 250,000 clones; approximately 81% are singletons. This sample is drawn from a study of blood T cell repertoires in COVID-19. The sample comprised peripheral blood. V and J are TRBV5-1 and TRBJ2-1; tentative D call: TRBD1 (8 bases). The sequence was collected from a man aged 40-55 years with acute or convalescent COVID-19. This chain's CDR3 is CASNRGWLADRSEQFF. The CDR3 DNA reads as TGCGCCAGCAACAGGGGGTGGCTAGCGGATAGAAGTGAGCAGTTCTTC. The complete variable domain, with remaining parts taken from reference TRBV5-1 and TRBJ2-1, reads KAGVTQTPRYLIKTRGQQVTLSCSPISGHRSVSWYQQTPGQGLQFLFEYFSETQRNKGNFPGRFSGRQFSNSRSEMNVSTLELGDSALYLCASNRGWLADRSEQFFGPGTRLTVL.